This passage covers 20 T cell receptor beta chains from one sample sequenced in a study of CD8+ T cells in alopecia areata. The treatment denotes: oral pan-JAK inhibitor, 5-10 mg twice daily. Extracted from the samples, RNA was reverse transcribed into cDNA to serve as the sequencing template. TCRdb's copy holds only in-frame clones and misses some; the assay was immunoSEQ multiplex PCR. The sample contains fewer than 250,000 clones, 64% of which appear only once. The specimen comprised CD4+ T cells sorted from blood, sampled around week 50, from a patient treated with tofacitinib. These receptors were collected from a human donor with alopecia areata.

V is TRBV11-2 and J is TRBJ2-7; TRBD2 matches 11 bases. The J segment lost 0 bases and the V segment lost 5 bases, leaving 15 bases of the junction unmatched. The CDR3 is made up of 19 amino acids. The germline CDR1 and CDR2 sequences are SGHAT and FQNNGV. CDR3 sequence (DNA): TGTGCCAGCAGCCCAACAAACCGACTAGCGGGGAACCCCTCCTACGAGCAGTACTTC. Its translation: CASSPTNRLAGNPSYEQYF.

The genes are TRBV18 and TRBJ2-3; D is ambiguous. From germline, CDR1 is KGHSH and CDR2 LQKENI. With 3 bases removed from V and 2 bases from J, the gap between germline ends came to 3 bases. The CDR3 spans 12 residues. The CDR3 region is CASSPTTDTQYF. The CDR3 nucleotides read TGTGCCAGCTCACCTACCACAGATACGCAGTATTTT.

This chain connects TRBV9 to TRBJ2-1, with 8 nucleotides matching TRBD2. The CDR3 is 15 residues long. V lost 4 bases, J lost 7 bases, and 10 bases stayed unmatched. Germline loops: CDR1 SGDLS, CDR2 YYNGEE. CDR3 nucleotides: TGTGCCAGCAGCCCTCTCGCGGGGGGAATAAATGAGCAGTTCTTC. Translation gives CASSPLAGGINEQFF.

V usage is TRBV6-6 and J usage is TRBJ2-5, with D possibly matching TRBD2 (6 bases). The CDR3 is 12 amino acids. Trimming pared 9 bases from V and 1 base from J, leaving 9 bases between. Germline values: CDR1 MNHNY, CDR2 SVGAGI (reference sequence). In DNA, the CDR3 is TGTGCCAGTCTGGGGGGCCAAGAGACCCAGTACTTC. Amino acid sequence: CASLGGQETQYF.

The gene calls are TRBV6-5 and TRBJ2-7; TRBD2 might be the D (5 bases). Germline values: CDR1 MNHEY, CDR2 SVGAGI. Trimming removed 2 bases from V and 3 bases from J, with 5 bases in between. The CDR3 is made up of 12 amino acids. The chain's CDR3 is CASSYEGYEQYF. The CDR3 DNA is TGTGCCAGCAGTTACGAGGGCTACGAGCAGTACTTC.

The chain has TRBV29-1 and TRBJ1-2; TRBD1 aligns across 7 bases. V gave up 1 base and J gave up 7 bases; unmatched junction bases: 9. Germline loops: CDR1 SQVTM, CDR2 ANQGSEA. The CDR3 contains 14 residues. The DNA for the CDR3 is TGCAGCGTTGAAGCCCAAACAGGGGTGGCTGGCTACACCTTC. Translation: CSVEAQTGVAGYTF.

This chain connects TRBV7-2 to TRBJ2-2, with TRBD1 matching 7 bases. This CDR3 contains 16 residues. J was trimmed by 5 bases and V by 0 bases; bases with no gene match: 6. The germline gives CDR1 SGHTA, CDR2 FQGNSA. The CDR3 DNA reads TGTGCCAGCAGCTTAGCGCAAGGGGGCGTAACCGGGGAGCTGTTTTTT. Its translation: CASSLAQGGVTGELFF.

This clone was seen just once. This chain's CDR3 is CASSLAHTSNTEAFF. The CDR3 DNA is TGCGCCAGCAGCTTGGCACACACGTCGAACACTGAAGCTTTCTTT. This sequence joins TRBV5-1 and TRBJ1-1; D is ambiguous. Germline CDR1 reads SGHRS; CDR2 reads YFSETQ. This CDR3 has 15 amino acids. V shed 0 bases and J shed 1 base, with 10 bases lying between them.

This sequence joins TRBV30 and TRBJ1-4, with D maybe TRBD1 (5 bases). The CDR3 length is 12 residues. Per the germline V gene, CDR1 is GTSNPN and CDR2 is SVGIG (reference sequence). Trimming took off 8 bases at V and 3 bases at J, with 10 bases between the two ends. CDR3 amino acids: CAVQGSNEKLFF. For the CDR3, the DNA is TGTGCCGTCCAGGGCTCTAATGAAAAACTGTTTTTT.

This chain's CDR3 is CASSLGDRAWQPQHF. The CDR3 nucleotides read TGCGCCAGCAGCCTAGGGGACAGGGCATGGCAGCCCCAGCATTTT. This chain uses TRBV4-1 with TRBJ1-5; 9 nucleotides match TRBD1. V dropped 4 bases and J dropped 7; count of bases not matched to a gene: 8. The length of the CDR3 is 15 residues. In germline, CDR1 is MGHRA, CDR2 YSYEKL.

This clone was picked up one time. The chain links TRBV27 to TRBJ2-5; D not certain. The V and J ends lost 6 bases and 1 base respectively, with 15 bases between them. The CDR3 spans 15 residues. Looked up from germline, CDR1 is MNHEY and CDR2 is SMNVEV (reference sequence). The CDR3 is CASRQDKILQETQYF. The DNA of the CDR3 is TGTGCCAGCAGACAAGACAAGATCCTCCAAGAGACCCAGTACTTC.

This chain uses TRBV4-2 with TRBJ2-5; TRBD2 agrees at 15 bases. From germline, CDR1 is LGHNA and CDR2 YNFKEQ. Germline trimming cut 4 bases from V and 0 bases from J; bases unmatched to any gene: 3. This CDR3 spans 17 amino acids. The CDR3 protein is CASSRGTSGGNQETQYF. CDR3 DNA sequence: TGTGCCAGCAGCCGAGGGACTAGCGGGGGGAACCAAGAGACCCAGTACTTC.

The sample holds a few counts of this clone. The rearrangement uses TRBV5-1 and TRBJ1-1; D is unclear. Per the germline V gene, CDR1 is SGHRS and CDR2 is YFSETQ. This CDR3 region has 15 residues. V shed 2 bases and J shed 1 base, with 12 bases lying between them. The CDR3 coding sequence is TGCGCCAGCAGCTTCGGCTCGGGGTCGAACACTGAAGCTTTCTTT. Translation gives CASSFGSGSNTEAFF.

The gene calls are TRBV29-1 and TRBJ2-5; a weak D match, TRBD2 (6 bases). Germline CDR1 is SQVTM and CDR2 is ANQGSEA. This CDR3 comprises 15 residues. V dropped 8 bases and J dropped 0 bases, with 19 bases sitting between them. The CDR3 is CSFVRGTSYQETQYF. The CDR3 region has the DNA TGCAGCTTTGTCCGGGGGACTTCGTACCAAGAGACCCAGTACTTC.

The V gene is TRBV29-1, the J gene TRBJ2-7; possible D gene TRBD2, 5 bases. The germline CDR1 and CDR2 sequences are SQVTM and ANQGSEA. There are 12 residues in the CDR3. V lost 5 bases and J 3 bases, leaving 11 bases between the germline ends. This CDR3 is CSVWGENYEQYF. The CDR3 DNA follows: TGCAGCGTTTGGGGAGAGAACTACGAGCAGTACTTC.

The chain links TRBV4-1 to TRBJ2-6, with a tentative D call TRBD2 (6 bases). Trimming took off 2 bases at V and 4 bases at J, with 24 bases between the two ends. This CDR3 is built from 20 residues. Germline V lookup: CDR1 MGHRA, CDR2 YSYEKL. The chain's CDR3 is CASSQPPLWGEGYGANVLTF. CDR3 bases: TGCGCCAGCAGCCAACCACCATTGTGGGGGGAAGGATACGGGGCCAACGTCCTGACTTTC.

This clone was seen more than once but under ten times. This rearrangement joins TRBV19 to TRBJ2-1, with 9 bases identical to TRBD1. The ends lost 6 bases at V and 7 bases at J; junction bases unmatched: 10. From germline, CDR1 is LNHDA and CDR2 SQIVND (reference sequence). The CDR3 consists of 15 residues. The CDR3 reads CASSPPGTGYNEQFF. The CDR3 nucleotides read TGTGCCAGTAGCCCCCCCGGGACAGGGTATAATGAGCAGTTCTTC.

This chain uses TRBV29-1 with TRBJ1-2; no clear D gene. The CDR3 runs to 13 residues. The germline V gene has CDR1 SQVTM and CDR2 ANQGSEA. The germline V and J ends were trimmed by 1 base and 2 bases, with 8 bases remaining between them. The CDR3: CSVEVSGNYGYTF. The CDR3 DNA reads as TGCAGCGTTGAAGTATCGGGGAACTATGGCTACACCTTC.

V and J are TRBV9 and TRBJ1-2; D perhaps matches TRBD1 (5 bases). V dropped 0 bases and J dropped 4 bases, with 13 bases sitting between them. The germline V gene encodes CDR1 SGDLS and CDR2 YYNGEE. The CDR3 covers 15 residues. The CDR3 spells CASSVVIGVGYGYTF. CDR3 DNA: TGTGCCAGCAGCGTAGTAATAGGGGTGGGCTATGGCTACACCTTC.

This chain connects TRBV9 to TRBJ1-6, with TRBD1 matching over 8 bases. Unmatched junction bases numbered 5, after V lost 4 bases and J lost 5 bases. The CDR3 contains 15 residues. Germline assignment: CDR1 SGDLS and CDR2 YYNGEE. The chain's CDR3 is CASSTGQGNNSPLHF. The DNA of the CDR3 is TGTGCCAGCAGCACAGGACAGGGAAATAATTCACCCCTCCACTTT.